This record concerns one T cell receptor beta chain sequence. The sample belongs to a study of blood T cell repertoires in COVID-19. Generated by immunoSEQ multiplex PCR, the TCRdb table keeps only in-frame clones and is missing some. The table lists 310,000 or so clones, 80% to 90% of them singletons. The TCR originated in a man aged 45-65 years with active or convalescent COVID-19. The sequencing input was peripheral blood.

In nucleotides, the CDR3 is TGTGCCAGCAACAACCACAGGGAGAACACTGAAGCTTTCTTT. Translation: CASNNHRENTEAFF. The chain carries TRBV6-5 and TRBJ1-1; weak D call: TRBD1 (6 bases). The V end lost 7 bases, the J end lost 1 base, and 13 bases lay between the germline ends. Germline values: CDR1 MNHEY, CDR2 SVGAGI. This CDR3 is 14 amino acids long.